The present T cell receptor (beta chain) was sequenced within a study of T cell responses to AZD1222 COVID-19 vaccine. As to this clone: The antigen is not known.

CDR1 MNHEY and CDR2 SMNVEV come from the germline V gene (reference sequence). The CDR3 is 14 amino acids. Trimming removed 6 bases from V and 6 bases from J; junction bases left unmatched: 6. General observations from the study: In all cases, repertoires were sampled only after the peak T cell response. White British people made up most donors, females outnumbered males, and clonal diversity was possibly underestimated.

Measured with immunoSEQ multiplex PCR; TCRdb has only the in-frame clones, and not every one. The sample includes around 180,000 clones, just under 90% of them seen just once. The chain is built from TRBV27 and TRBJ1-4, with 8 bases that match TRBD1. The clonotype comes from an adult in good health. The sequences come from peripheral blood, collected on day 0 of AZD1222 vaccination. CDR3 protein: CASSAGTGYEKLFF. The CDR3 DNA is TGTGCCAGCAGCGCCGGGACAGGATATGAAAAACTGTTTTTT.